Listed below are T cell receptor beta chains from one sample, sequenced in a study. Via MiXCR, TCRdb re-called the 5' RACE reads, giving one row per CDR3 protein. The sample comprises about 54,000 distinct CDR3 sequences, over 15% of which are singletons, and under 3% rests with the top ten. Sequencing was done on a sample of naive CD4+ T cells sorted from blood. The source of these receptors is a female donor with breast cancer. Both conserved end residues are part of each CDR3. The D gene is left open where the match is weak. Size is stated for part of the rows, as once, few or many counts, or as a class when the clone is expanded.

>TRBD1|TRBV19|14|-|TRBJ2-7
CASSLTGNLYEQYF
TGTGCCAGTAGTCTGACAGGGAACCTCTACGAGCAGTACTTC
>-|TRBV5-1|16|few|TRBJ2-4
CASSLEPPGRRNIQYF
TGCGCCAGCAGCTTGGAACCCCCGGGACGAAGAAACATTCAGTACTTC
>-|TRBV20-1|14|-|TRBJ1-3
CSAPTGQSGNTIYF
TGCAGTGCGCCAACTGGACAGTCTGGAAACACCATATATTTT
>-|TRBV20-1|16|-|TRBJ1-6
CSAPTFGLKGNSPLHF
TGCAGTGCCCCAACATTTGGGCTTAAGGGTAATTCACCCCTCCACTTT
>-|TRBV5-1|14|-|TRBJ1-1
CASSLSGMNTEAFF
TGCGCCAGCAGCTTGTCAGGAATGAACACTGAAGCTTTCTTT
>TRBD2|TRBV11-3|15|few|TRBJ2-1
CASSEAGEENNEQFF
TGTGCCAGCAGCGAAGCGGGAGAGGAAAACAATGAGCAGTTCTTC
>TRBD2|TRBV20-1|14|many|TRBJ2-1
CSRESSGTYNEQFF
TGCAGTAGGGAAAGTAGCGGGACCTACAATGAGCAGTTCTTC
>-|TRBV5-1|14|-|TRBJ1-1
CASSFRGQNTEAFF
TGCGCCAGCAGCTTCCGGGGGCAGAACACTGAAGCTTTCTTT
>-|TRBV24-1|15|-|TRBJ2-4
CATSDASGAGNIQYF
TGTGCCACCAGTGACGCCTCAGGGGCGGGGAACATTCAGTACTTC
>-|TRBV7-6|11|many|TRBJ1-5
CASTIDQPQHF
TGTGCCAGCACCATCGATCAGCCCCAGCATTTT
>-|TRBV6-4|13|many|TRBJ1-1
CASSVDRDTEAFF
TGTGCCAGCAGTGTTGACAGAGACACTGAAGCTTTCTTT
>-|TRBV12-3/TRBV12-4|9|-|TRBJ1-1
CASTPEAFF
TGTGCCAGCACTCCCGAAGCTTTCTTT
>-|TRBV21-1|15|-|TRBJ2-4
CASSKERKLKNIQYF
TGTGCCAGCAGCAAAGAAAGGAAACTCAAAAACATTCAGTACTTC
>-|TRBV2|13|many|TRBJ1-1
CASTQGESTEAFF
TGTGCCAGCACCCAGGGAGAGAGCACTGAAGCTTTCTTT
>-|TRBV7-2|16|few|TRBJ2-3
CASSLAPGATTDTQYF
TGTGCCAGCAGCTTAGCGCCAGGGGCGACCACAGATACGCAGTATTTT
>-|TRBV12-3/TRBV12-4|14|few|TRBJ1-1
CASSLTGRGTEAFF
TGTGCCAGCAGTTTAACAGGGCGGGGGACTGAAGCTTTCTTT
>-|TRBV5-1|13|many|TRBJ2-3
CASSREGRNTQYF
TGCGCCAGCAGCAGGGAAGGTCGTAATACGCAGTATTTT